Below are 7 T cell receptor beta chains sequenced from a single sample in a study of blood T cells in healthy people across ages. Next came a second PCR, run for about 6 to 12 cycles, which used a sample-barcoded 5' primer along with a J-beta primer mix. TCRdb redid the calling of the 5' RACE reads with MiXCR, one entry per CDR3 protein. The table includes about 680,000 distinct CDR3 sequences, 49% detected once. Sequencing was carried out using blood. Receptors originate from an older woman in good health.

The chain couples TRBV12-3 or TRBV12-4 to TRBJ2-7; the D is unclear. There are 12 residues in the CDR3. V dropped 6 bases and J dropped 0 bases, with 6 bases sitting between them. CDR3 sequence: CASSVLSYEQYF. CDR3 nucleotide sequence: TGTGCCAGCAGCGTCCTCTCCTACGAGCAGTACTTC.

The chain links TRBV15 to TRBJ2-3; 7 bases line up with TRBD1. Looked up from germline, CDR1 is LNHNV and CDR2 is YYDKDF (reference sequence). The trim removed 2 bases at V and 3 bases at J, leaving 17 bases unmatched. The CDR3 runs 19 residues. CDR3 loop: CATSRTRPRTGGGTDTQYF. The DNA for the CDR3 is TGTGCCACCAGCAGAACCCGCCCACGGACAGGCGGAGGTACAGATACGCAGTATTTT.

The chain recombines TRBV7-2 with TRBJ2-3; 8 bases are shared with TRBD2. Trimming removed 4 bases from V and 4 bases from J; junction bases left unmatched: 13. The germline CDR1 and CDR2 sequences are SGHTA and FQGNSA. The CDR3 spans 17 residues. The CDR3 loop reads CASSSPHGLAGPDTQYF. CDR3 DNA sequence: TGTGCCAGCAGCTCCCCCCACGGGCTAGCGGGCCCAGATACGCAGTATTTT.

J is TRBJ1-5 and V is TRBV29-1, with 8 nucleotides matching TRBD1. This CDR3 region has 18 residues. CDR1 is SQVTM and CDR2 is ANQGSEA in the germline V gene. V lost 1 base and J lost 3; bases outside the gene matches: 14. The CDR3, as DNA: TGCAGCGTTGAAGCCCCGACGACAGGGGAAAGGGTCAATCAGCCCCAGCATTTT. It encodes CSVEAPTTGERVNQPQHF.

A few counts support this clonotype. The chain joins TRBV20-1 to TRBJ1-6; no definite D call. The V end lost 3 bases, the J end lost 8 bases, and 17 bases lay between the germline ends. CDR1 is DFQATT and CDR2 is SNEGSKA in the germline V gene (reference sequence). The length of the CDR3 is 15 residues. The CDR3 DNA sequence: TGCAGTGCTAGTTCTACAGAAAAAGGAGATTCACCCCTCCACTTT. Protein sequence: CSASSTEKGDSPLHF.

This rearrangement joins TRBV20-1 to TRBJ2-1; TRBD2 agrees at 11 bases. Trimming at V came to 2 bases and at J to 7 bases, leaving 10 bases not matched to a gene. Germline V gene data show CDR1 as DFQATT and CDR2 as SNEGSKA (reference sequence). The CDR3 extends over 16 amino acids. The CDR3 region is CSARSPGTSGINEQFF. DNA for the CDR3: TGCAGTGCTAGAAGTCCCGGGACTAGCGGAATTAATGAGCAGTTCTTC.

The chain uses TRBV6-2 or TRBV6-3 and TRBJ1-5, with D hard to call. Germline V gene sequence: CDR1 MNHEY, CDR2 SVGEGT. Deletions cut 6 bases from V and 3 bases from J, with 12 bases between. CDR3 size: 14 residues. CDR3 sequence: CASSPPRDNQPQHF. The CDR3 bases are TGTGCCAGCAGCCCTCCGAGGGACAATCAGCCCCAGCATTTT.